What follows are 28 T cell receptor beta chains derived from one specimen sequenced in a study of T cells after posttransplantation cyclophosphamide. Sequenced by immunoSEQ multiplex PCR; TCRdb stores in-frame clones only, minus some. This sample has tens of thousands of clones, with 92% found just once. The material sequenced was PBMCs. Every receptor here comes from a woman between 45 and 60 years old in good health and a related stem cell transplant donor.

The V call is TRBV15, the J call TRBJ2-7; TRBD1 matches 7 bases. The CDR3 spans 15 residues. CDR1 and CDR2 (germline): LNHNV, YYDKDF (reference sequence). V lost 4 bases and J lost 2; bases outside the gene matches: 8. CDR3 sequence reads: CATSTGQASAYEQYF. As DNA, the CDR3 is TGTGCCACCAGCACTGGACAGGCTTCTGCCTACGAGCAGTACTTC.

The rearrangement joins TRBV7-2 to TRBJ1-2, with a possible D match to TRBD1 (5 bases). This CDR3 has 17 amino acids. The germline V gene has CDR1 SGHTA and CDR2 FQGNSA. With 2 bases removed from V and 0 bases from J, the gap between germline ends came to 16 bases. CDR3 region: CASSLFFGGPTNYGYTF. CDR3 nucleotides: TGTGCCAGCAGCTTATTTTTCGGGGGTCCCACTAACTATGGCTACACCTTC.

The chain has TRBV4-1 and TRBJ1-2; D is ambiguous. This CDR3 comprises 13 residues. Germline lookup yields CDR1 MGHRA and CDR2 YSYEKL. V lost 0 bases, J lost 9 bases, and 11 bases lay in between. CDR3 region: CASSQDAGRRYTF. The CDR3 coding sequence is TGCGCCAGCAGCCAAGATGCGGGAAGACGCTACACCTTC.

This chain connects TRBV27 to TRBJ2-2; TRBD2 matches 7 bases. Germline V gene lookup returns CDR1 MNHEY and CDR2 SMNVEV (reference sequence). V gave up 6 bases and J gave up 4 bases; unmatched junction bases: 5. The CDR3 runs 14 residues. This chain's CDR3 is CASSAGRGTGELFF. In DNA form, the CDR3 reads TGTGCCAGCAGCGCGGGGAGGGGCACCGGGGAGCTGTTTTTT.

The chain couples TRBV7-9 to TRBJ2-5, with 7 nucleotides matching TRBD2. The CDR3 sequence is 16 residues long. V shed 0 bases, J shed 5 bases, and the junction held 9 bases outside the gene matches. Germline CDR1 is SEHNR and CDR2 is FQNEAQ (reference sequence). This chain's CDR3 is CASSLAGGRAPETQYF. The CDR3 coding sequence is TGTGCCAGCAGCTTAGCAGGTGGGAGGGCCCCCGAGACCCAGTACTTC.

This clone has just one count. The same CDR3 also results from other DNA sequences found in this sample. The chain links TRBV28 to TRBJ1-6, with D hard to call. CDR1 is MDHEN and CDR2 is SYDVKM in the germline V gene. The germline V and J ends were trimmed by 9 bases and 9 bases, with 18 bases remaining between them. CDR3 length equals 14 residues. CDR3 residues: CASDPGGPISPLHF. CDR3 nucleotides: TGTGCCAGTGATCCGGGAGGCCCCATTTCACCCCTCCACTTT.

CDR3 amino acids: CASSLGLYQPQHF. DNA for the CDR3: TGTGCCAGCAGCCTGGGGCTGTATCAGCCCCAGCATTTT. This chain joins TRBV4-2 and TRBJ1-5, with D possibly being TRBD1 (5 bases). V lost 4 bases and J lost 5, with 9 bases in between. The CDR3 is 13 residues long. The germline gives CDR1 LGHNA, CDR2 YNFKEQ.

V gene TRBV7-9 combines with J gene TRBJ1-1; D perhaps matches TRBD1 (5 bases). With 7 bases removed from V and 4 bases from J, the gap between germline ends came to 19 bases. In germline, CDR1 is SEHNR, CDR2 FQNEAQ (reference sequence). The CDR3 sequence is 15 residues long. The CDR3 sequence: CASTLLGGSGTEAFF. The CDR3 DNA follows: TGTGCCAGCACCCTTTTGGGGGGTTCGGGCACTGAAGCTTTCTTT. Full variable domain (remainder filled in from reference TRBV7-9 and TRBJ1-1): DTGVSQNPRHKITKRGQNVTFRCDPISEHNRLYWYRQTLGQGPEFLTYFQNEAQLEKSRLLSDRFSAERPKGSFSTLEIQRTEQGDSAMYLCASTLLGGSGTEAFFGQGTRLTVV.

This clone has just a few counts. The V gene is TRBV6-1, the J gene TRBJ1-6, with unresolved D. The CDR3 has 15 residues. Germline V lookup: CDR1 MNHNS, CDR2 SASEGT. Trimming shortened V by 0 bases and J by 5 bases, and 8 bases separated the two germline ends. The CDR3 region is CASSEASGNNSPLHF. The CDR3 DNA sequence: TGTGCCAGCAGTGAAGCATCCGGGAATAATTCACCCCTCCACTTT.

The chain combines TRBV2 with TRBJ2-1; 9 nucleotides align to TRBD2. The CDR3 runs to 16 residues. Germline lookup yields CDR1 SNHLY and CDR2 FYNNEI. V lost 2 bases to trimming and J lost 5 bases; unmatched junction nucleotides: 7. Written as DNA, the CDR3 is TGTGCCAGCAGTGAAAGCGGGGGGCTTATAGACAATGAGCAGTTCTTC. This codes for CASSESGGLIDNEQFF.

Written as DNA, the CDR3 is TGTGCCAGCAGCTTGCCCGGATCGGGGGGCAATTCACCCCTCCACTTT. Translation: CASSLPGSGGNSPLHF. The V and J genes are TRBV5-4 and TRBJ1-6, with D possibly matching TRBD1 (6 bases). Trimming shortened V by 1 base and J by 7 bases, and 15 bases separated the two germline ends. The CDR3 contains 16 residues. CDR1 SGHNT and CDR2 YYREEE come from the germline V gene (reference sequence).

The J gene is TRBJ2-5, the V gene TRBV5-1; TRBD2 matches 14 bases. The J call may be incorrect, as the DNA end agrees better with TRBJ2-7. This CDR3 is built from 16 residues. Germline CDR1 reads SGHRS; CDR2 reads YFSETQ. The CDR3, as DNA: TGCGCCAGCAGCTCGGGACTAGCGGGGGTCGGCTACGAGCAGTACTTC. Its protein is CASSSGLAGVGYEQYF.

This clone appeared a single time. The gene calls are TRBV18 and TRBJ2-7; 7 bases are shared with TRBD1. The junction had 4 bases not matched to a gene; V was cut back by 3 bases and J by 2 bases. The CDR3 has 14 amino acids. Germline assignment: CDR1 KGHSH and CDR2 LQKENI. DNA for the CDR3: TGTGCCAGCTCACCCCGACAGGGTCCCTACGAGCAGTACTTC. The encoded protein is CASSPRQGPYEQYF.

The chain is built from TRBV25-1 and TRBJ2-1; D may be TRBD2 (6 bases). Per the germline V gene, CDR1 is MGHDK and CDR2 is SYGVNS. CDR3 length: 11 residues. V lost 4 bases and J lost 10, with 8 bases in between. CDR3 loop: CASSVTSEQFF. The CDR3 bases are TGTGCCAGCAGTGTAACTAGCGAGCAGTTCTTC.

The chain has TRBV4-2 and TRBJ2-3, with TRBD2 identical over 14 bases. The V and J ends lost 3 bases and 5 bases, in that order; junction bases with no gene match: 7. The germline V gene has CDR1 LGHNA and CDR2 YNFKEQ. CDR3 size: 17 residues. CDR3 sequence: CASSQAGLAGEGDTQYF. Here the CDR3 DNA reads TGTGCCAGCAGCCAGGCGGGACTAGCGGGAGAGGGAGATACGCAGTATTTT.

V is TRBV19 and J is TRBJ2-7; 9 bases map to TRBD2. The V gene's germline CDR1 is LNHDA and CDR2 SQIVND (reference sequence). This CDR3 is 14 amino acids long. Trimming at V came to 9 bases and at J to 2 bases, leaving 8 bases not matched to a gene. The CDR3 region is CASAAGGPAYEQYF. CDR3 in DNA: TGTGCCAGCGCAGCGGGGGGCCCCGCCTACGAGCAGTACTTC.

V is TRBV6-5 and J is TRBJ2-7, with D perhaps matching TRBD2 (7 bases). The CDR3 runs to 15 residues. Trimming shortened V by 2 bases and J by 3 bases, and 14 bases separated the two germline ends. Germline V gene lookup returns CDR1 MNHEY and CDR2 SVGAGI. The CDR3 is CASSYLAGEGYEQYF. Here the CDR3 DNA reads TGTGCCAGCAGTTACCTGGCAGGGGAGGGCTACGAGCAGTACTTC.

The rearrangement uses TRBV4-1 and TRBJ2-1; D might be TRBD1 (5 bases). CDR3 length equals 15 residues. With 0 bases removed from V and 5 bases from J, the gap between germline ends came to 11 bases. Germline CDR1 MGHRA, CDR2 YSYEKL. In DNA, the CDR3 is TGCGCCAGCAGCCAAGATCAGCAGGGAAACAATGAGCAGTTCTTC. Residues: CASSQDQQGNNEQFF.

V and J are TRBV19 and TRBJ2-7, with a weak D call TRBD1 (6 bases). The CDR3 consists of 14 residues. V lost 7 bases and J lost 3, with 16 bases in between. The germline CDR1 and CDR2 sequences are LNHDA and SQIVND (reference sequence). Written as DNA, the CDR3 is TGTGCCAGTAACGATCGCCGGGACATCTACGAGCAGTACTTC. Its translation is CASNDRRDIYEQYF.

CDR3 nucleotide sequence: TGCGCCAGCAGCCAAAGAGAGGGACAGACAAGAAACACCATATATTTT. Translating it yields CASSQREGQTRNTIYF. The chain combines TRBV4-1 with TRBJ1-3, with 7 bases identical to TRBD1. V lost 2 bases, J lost 5 bases, and 9 bases stayed unmatched. CDR3 length equals 16 residues. Germline values: CDR1 MGHRA, CDR2 YSYEKL.

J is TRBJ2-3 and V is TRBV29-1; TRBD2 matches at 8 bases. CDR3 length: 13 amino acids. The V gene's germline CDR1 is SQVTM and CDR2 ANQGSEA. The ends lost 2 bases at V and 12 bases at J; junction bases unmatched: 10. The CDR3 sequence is CSVESGSGVTQYF. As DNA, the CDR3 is TGCAGCGTTGAATCGGGTAGCGGGGTGACCCAGTATTTT.

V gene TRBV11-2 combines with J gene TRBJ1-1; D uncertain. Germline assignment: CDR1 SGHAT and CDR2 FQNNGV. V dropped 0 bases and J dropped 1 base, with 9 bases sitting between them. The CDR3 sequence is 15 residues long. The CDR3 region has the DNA TGTGCCAGCAGCTTAGATCCGGGGTCGAACACTGAAGCTTTCTTT. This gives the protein CASSLDPGSNTEAFF.

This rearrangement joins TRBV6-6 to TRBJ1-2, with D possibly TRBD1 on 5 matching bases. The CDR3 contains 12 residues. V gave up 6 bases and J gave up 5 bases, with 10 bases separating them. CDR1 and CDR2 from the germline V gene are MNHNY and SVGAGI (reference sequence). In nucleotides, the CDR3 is TGTGCCAGCAGAAGCAGGGATTATGGCTACACCTTC. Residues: CASRSRDYGYTF.

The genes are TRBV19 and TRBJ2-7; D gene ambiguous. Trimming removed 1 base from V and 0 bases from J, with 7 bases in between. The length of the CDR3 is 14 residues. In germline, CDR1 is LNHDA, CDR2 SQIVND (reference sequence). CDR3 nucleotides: TGTGCCAGTAGTATAGTGGGCACCTCCTACGAGCAGTACTTC. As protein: CASSIVGTSYEQYF. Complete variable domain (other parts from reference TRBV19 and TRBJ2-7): DGGITQSPKYLFRKEGQNVTLSCEQNLNHDAMYWYRQDPGQGLRLIYYSQIVNDFQKGDIAEGYSVSREKKESFPLTVTSAQKNPTAFYLCASSIVGTSYEQYFGPGTRLTVT.

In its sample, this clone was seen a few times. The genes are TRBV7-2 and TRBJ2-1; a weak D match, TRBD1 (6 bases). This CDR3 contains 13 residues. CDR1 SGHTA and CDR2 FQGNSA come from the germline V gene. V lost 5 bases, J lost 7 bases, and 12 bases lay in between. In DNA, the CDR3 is TGTGCCAGCAGCCGTGGACAGTTAAATGAGCAGTTCTTC. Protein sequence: CASSRGQLNEQFF.

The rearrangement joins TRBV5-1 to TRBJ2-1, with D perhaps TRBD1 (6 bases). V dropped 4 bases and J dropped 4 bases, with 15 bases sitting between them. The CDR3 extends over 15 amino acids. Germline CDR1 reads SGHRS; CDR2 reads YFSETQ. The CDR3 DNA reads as TGCGCCAGCAGCCATGTTCAAGGGGGATACAATGAGCAGTTCTTC. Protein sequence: CASSHVQGGYNEQFF.

In DNA, the CDR3 is TGCAGTGCCCCGCCCCCACAGGAAGCTTTCTTT. This translates into CSAPPPQEAFF. The chain recombines TRBV20-1 with TRBJ1-1; D gene ambiguous. The CDR3 consists of 11 residues. V dropped 6 bases and J dropped 8 bases, with 13 bases sitting between them. Germline CDR1 reads DFQATT; CDR2 reads SNEGSKA (reference sequence).

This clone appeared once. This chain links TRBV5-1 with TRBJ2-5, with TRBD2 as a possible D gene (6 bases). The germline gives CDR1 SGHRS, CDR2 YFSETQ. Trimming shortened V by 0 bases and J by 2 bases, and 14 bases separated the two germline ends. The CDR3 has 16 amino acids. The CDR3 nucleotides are TGCGCCAGCAGCTTGGTGAATCGCGGGACTCAAGAGACCCAGTACTTC. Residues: CASSLVNRGTQETQYF.